The TCR beta chain described here comes from a study of blood T cells in healthy people across ages. RNA extraction gave at least 5.5 micrograms of total RNA per sample. Using a J-beta primer mix together with a sample-barcoded 5' primer, a second PCR was run for roughly 6 to 11 cycles. TCRdb analysed the 5' RACE reads with MiXCR anew, one entry per CDR3 protein. The sample has 450,000 to 700,000 distinct CDR3 sequences, 25% to 30% seen once. The CDR3 is made up of 15 amino acids. Germline V lookup: CDR1 SGHRS, CDR2 YFSETQ. Losses at the gene ends were 0 bases for V and 5 bases for J; bases not matched to a gene: 5. This clonotype appeared a few times. What it binds is unknown. General study points: Per million T cells, the diversity of TCR beta decreased roughly linearly as age advanced. Both naive CD4+ cell counts and diversity were greater in long-lived donors than in aged donors.

This receptor was taken from a woman between 70 and 85 years old in good health. The V call is TRBV5-1, the J call TRBJ2-7; 10 bases are shared with TRBD2. The sample comprised blood. The CDR3 DNA sequence: TGCGCCAGCAGCTTGGGACTAGCGGGCGGCCACGAGCAGTACTTC. Its protein is CASSLGLAGGHEQYF.